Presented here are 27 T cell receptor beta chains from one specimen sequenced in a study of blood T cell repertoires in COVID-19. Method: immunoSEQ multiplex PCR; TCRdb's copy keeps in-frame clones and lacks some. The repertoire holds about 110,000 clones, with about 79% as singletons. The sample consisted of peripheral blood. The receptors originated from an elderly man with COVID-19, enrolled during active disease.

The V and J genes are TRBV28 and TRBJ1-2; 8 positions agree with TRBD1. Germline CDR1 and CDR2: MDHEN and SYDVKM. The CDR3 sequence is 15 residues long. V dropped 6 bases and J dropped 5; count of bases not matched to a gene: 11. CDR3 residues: CASRPQDRDLYGYTF. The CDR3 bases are TGTGCCAGCAGACCCCAGGACAGGGATCTTTATGGCTACACCTTC.

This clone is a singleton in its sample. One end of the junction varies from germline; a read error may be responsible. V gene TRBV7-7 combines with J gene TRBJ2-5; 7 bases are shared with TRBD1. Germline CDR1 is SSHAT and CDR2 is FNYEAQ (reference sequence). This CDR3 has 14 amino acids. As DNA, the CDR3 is TGTGCTAGCAGCCACGGGACAGAGCAAGAGACCCAGTACTTC. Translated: CASSHGTEQETQYF.

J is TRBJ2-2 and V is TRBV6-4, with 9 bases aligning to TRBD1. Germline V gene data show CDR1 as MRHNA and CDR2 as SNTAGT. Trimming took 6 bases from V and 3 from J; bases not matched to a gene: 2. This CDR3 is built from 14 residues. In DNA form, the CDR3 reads TGTGCCAGCAGAACAGGGGGCGACACCGGGGAGCTGTTTTTT. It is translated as CASRTGGDTGELFF.

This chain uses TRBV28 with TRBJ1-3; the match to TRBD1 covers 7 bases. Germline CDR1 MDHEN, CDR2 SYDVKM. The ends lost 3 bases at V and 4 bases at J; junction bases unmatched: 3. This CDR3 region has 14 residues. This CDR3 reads CASSFRGLGNTIYF. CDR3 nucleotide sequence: TGTGCCAGCAGTTTTAGGGGGCTCGGAAACACCATATATTTT.

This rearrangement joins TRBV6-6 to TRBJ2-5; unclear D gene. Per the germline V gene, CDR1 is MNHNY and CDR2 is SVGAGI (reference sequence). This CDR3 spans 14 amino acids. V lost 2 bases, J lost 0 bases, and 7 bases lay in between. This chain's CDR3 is CASSYRRNQETQYF. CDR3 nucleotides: TGTGCCAGCAGTTACCGGCGGAACCAAGAGACCCAGTACTTC.

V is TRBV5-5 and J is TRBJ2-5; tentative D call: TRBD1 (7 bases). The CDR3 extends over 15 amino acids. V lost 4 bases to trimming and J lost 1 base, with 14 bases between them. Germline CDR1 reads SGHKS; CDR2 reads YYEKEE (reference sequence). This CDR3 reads CASSQPQGGQETQYF. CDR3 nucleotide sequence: TGTGCCAGCAGCCAACCTCAGGGGGGCCAAGAGACCCAGTACTTC.

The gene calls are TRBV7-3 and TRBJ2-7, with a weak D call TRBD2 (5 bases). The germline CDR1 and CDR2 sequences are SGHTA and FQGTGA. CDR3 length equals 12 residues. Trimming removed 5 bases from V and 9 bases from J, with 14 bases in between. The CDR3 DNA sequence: TGTGCCAGCAGCACGCCGGGATCTCGGCAGTACTTC. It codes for CASSTPGSRQYF.

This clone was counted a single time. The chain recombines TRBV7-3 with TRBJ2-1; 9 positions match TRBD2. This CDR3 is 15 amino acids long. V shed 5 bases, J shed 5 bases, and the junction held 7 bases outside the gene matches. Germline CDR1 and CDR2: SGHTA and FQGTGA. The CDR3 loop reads CASSPRTSAHNEQFF. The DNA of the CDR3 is TGTGCCAGCAGCCCCCGGACTAGCGCCCACAATGAGCAGTTCTTC.

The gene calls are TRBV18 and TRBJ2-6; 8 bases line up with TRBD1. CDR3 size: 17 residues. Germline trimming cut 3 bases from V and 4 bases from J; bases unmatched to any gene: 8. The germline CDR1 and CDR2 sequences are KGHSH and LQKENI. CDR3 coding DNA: TGTGCCAGCTCACCTGCCCGGACAGGGAACGGGGCCAACGTCCTGACTTTC. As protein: CASSPARTGNGANVLTF.

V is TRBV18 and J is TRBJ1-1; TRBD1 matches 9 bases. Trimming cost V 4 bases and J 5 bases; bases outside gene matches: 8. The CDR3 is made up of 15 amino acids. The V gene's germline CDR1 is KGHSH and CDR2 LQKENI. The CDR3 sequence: CASSRRTGEETEAFF. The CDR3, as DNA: TGTGCCAGCTCACGAAGGACAGGGGAAGAGACTGAAGCTTTCTTT.

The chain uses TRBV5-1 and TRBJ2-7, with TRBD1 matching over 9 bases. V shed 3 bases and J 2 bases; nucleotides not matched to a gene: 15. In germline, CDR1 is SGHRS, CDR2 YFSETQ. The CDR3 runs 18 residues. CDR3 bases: TGCGCCAGCAGCTCCGCCGCGACAGGGGGGGTATCGCCCTACGAGCAGTACTTC. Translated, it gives CASSSAATGGVSPYEQYF.

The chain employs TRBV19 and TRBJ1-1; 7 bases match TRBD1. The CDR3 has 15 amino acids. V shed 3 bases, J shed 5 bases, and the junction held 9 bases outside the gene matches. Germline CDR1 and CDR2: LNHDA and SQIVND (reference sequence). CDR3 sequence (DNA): TGTGCCAGTAGTATTTTGCCAGGGGGAGGTACTGAAGCTTTCTTT. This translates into CASSILPGGGTEAFF.

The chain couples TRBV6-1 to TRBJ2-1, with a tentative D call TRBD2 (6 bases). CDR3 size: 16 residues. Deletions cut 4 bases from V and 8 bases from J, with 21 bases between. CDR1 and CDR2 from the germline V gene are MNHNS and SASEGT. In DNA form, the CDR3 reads TGTGCCAGCAGTGGCTATCCCACTGGGGGGATCGATGAGCAGTTCTTC. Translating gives CASSGYPTGGIDEQFF.

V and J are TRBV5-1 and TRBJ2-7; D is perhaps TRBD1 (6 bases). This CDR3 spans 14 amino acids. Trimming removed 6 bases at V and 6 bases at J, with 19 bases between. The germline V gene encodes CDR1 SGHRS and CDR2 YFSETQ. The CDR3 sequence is CASKVGGQTLEQYF. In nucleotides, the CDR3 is TGCGCCAGCAAGGTGGGCGGACAGACTCTCGAGCAGTACTTC.

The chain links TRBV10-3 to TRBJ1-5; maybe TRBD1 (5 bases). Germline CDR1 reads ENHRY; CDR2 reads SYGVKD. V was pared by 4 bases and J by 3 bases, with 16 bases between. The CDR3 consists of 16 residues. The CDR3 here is CAISGGDGGSNQPQHF. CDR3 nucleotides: TGTGCCATCAGTGGAGGGGACGGGGGGTCCAATCAGCCCCAGCATTTT.

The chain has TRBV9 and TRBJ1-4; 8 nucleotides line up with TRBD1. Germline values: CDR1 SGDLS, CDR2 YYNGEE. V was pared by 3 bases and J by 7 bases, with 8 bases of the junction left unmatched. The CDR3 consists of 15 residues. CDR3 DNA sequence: TGTGCCAGCAGCGCCCGAGGACAGGGAAGTGAAAAACTGTTTTTT. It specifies CASSARGQGSEKLFF.

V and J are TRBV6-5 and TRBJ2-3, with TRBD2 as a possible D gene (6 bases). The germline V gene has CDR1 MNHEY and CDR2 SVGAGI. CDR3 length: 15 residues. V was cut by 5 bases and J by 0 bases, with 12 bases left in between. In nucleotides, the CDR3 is TGTGCCAGCAGTCGTGGGACTGGCAGCACAGATACGCAGTATTTT. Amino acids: CASSRGTGSTDTQYF.

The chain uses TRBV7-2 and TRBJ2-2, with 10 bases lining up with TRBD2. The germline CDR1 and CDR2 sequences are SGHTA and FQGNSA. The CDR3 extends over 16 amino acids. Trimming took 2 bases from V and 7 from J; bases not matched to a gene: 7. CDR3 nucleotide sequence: TGTGCCAGCAGCTTACGGCTAGCGGGAGAAGTCGGGGAGCTGTTTTTT. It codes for CASSLRLAGEVGELFF.

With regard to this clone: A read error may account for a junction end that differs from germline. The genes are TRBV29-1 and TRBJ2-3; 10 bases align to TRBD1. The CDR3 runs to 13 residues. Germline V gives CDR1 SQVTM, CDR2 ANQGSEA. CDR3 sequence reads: CSVEGQGGDTQYF. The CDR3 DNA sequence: TGCAGCGTCGAAGGACAGGGGGGAGATACGCAGTATTTT.

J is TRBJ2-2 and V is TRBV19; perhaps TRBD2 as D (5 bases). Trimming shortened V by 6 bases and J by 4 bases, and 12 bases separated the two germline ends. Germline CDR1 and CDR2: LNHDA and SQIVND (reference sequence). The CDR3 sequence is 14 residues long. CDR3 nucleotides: TGTGCCAGTAGCCCTGCGGAGGCCACCGGGGAGCTGTTTTTT. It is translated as CASSPAEATGELFF. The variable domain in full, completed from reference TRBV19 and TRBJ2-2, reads DGGITQSPKYLFRKEGQNVTLSCEQNLNHDAMYWYRQDPGQGLRLIYYSQIVNDFQKGDIAEGYSVSREKKESFPLTVTSAQKNPTAFYLCASSPAEATGELFFGEGSRLTVL.

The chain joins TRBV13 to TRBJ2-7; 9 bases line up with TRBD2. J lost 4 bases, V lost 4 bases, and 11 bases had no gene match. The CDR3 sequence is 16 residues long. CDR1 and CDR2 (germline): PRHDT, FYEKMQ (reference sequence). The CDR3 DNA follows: TGTGCCAGCAGCTCAGCCCGAGGGACTAGCTTATACGAGCAGTACTTC. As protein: CASSSARGTSLYEQYF.

The DNA of the CDR3 is TGTGCCAGTAGTGTAGTCCCAGGGGAGACCCAGTACTTC. It yields the protein CASSVVPGETQYF. V and J are TRBV19 and TRBJ2-5, with TRBD1 as a possible D gene (5 bases). This CDR3 has 13 residues. Germline V gene data show CDR1 as LNHDA and CDR2 as SQIVND (reference sequence). Trimming pared 5 bases from V and 5 bases from J, leaving 12 bases between. Supplemented by reference TRBV19 and TRBJ2-5, the full variable domain reads DGGITQSPKYLFRKEGQNVTLSCEQNLNHDAMYWYRQDPGQGLRLIYYSQIVNDFQKGDIAEGYSVSREKKESFPLTVTSAQKNPTAFYLCASSVVPGETQYFGPGTRLLVL.

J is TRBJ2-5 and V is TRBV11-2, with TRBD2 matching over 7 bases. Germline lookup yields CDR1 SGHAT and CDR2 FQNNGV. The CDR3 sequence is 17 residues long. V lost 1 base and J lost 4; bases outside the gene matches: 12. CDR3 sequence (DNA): TGTGCCAGCAGCTTAGTCCTCGGGGGGAGCGAGGCAGAGACCCAGTACTTC. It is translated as CASSLVLGGSEAETQYF.

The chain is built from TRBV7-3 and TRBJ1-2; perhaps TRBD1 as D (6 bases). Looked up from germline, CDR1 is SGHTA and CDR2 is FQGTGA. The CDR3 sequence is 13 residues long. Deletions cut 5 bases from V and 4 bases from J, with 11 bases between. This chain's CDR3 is CASSPQGLYGYTF. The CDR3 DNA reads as TGTGCCAGCAGCCCACAGGGCCTCTATGGCTACACCTTC.

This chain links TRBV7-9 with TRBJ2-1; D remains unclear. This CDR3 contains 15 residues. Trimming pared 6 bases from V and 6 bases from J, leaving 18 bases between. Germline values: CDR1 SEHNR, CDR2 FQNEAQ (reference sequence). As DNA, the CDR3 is TGTGCCAGCAGTACGCCGGGTAGCTCCCCCAATGAGCAGTTCTTC. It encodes CASSTPGSSPNEQFF. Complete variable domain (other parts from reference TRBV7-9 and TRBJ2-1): DTGVSQNPRHKITKRGQNVTFRCDPISEHNRLYWYRQTLGQGPEFLTYFQNEAQLEKSRLLSDRFSAERPKGSFSTLEIQRTEQGDSAMYLCASSTPGSSPNEQFFGPGTRLTVL.

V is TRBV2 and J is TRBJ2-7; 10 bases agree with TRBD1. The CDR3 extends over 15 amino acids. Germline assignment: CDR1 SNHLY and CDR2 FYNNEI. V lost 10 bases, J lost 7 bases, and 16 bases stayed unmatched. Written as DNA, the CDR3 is TGTGCCATCTCCCTACCTCTTGGGACAGGGGTGGAGCAGTACTTC. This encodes CAISLPLGTGVEQYF. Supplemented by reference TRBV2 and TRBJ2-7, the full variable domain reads EPEVTQTPSHQVTQMGQEVILRCVPISNHLYFYWYRQILGQKVEFLVSFYNNEISEKSEIFDDQFSVERPDGSNFTLKIRSTKLEDSAMYFCAISLPLGTGVEQYFGPGTRLTVT.

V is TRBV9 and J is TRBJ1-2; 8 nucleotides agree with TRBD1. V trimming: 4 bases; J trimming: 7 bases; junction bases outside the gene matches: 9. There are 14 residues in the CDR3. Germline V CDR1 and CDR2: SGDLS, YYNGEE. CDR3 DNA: TGTGCCAGCAGCTCTATCGACAGGGGTCGTGGCTACACCTTC. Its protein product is CASSSIDRGRGYTF. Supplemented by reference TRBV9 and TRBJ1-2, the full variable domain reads DSGVTQTPKHLITATGQRVTLRCSPRSGDLSVYWYQQSLDQGLQFLIQYYNGEERAKGNILERFSAQQFPDLHSELNLSSLELGDSALYFCASSSIDRGRGYTFGSGTRLTVV.